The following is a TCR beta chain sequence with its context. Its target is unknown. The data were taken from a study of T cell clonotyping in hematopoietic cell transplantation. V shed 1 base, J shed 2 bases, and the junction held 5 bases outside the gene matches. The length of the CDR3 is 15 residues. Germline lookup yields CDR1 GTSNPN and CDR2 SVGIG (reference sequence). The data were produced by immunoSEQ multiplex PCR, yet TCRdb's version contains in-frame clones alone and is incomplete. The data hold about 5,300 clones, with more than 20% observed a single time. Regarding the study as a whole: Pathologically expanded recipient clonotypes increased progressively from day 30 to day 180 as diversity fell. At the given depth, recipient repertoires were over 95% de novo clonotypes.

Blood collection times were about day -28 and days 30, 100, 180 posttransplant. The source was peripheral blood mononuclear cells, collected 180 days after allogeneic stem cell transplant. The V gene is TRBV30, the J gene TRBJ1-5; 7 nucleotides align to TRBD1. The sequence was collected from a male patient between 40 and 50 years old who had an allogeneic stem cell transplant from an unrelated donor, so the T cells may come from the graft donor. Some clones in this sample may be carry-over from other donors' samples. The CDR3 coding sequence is TGTGCCTGGAGTGAGACAGGGATCGGCAATCAGCCCCAGCATTTT. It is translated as CAWSETGIGNQPQHF.